The 21 T cell receptor beta chains given below trace back to one sample, sequenced in a study of blood T cell repertoires in COVID-19 (dated by TCRdb to 2018 to 2020). The library was prepared using the immunoSEQ multiplex PCR assay. TCRdb mirrors the immuneACCESS table, restricted to in-frame sequences. Some clones are absent from its copies; in checked studies, under half trace to an unresolved V gene, and the reason for the others is unknown. In this sample the table shows 45,000 to 60,000 clones, approximately 85% of which occur a single time. 15% to 20% of the sample is in the top ten clones. The sample was peripheral blood. The receptors derive from a human donor in a cohort sampled during active COVID-19.

The rearrangement links TRBV6-1 to TRBJ2-1; TRBD2 matches 12 bases. Germline lookup yields CDR1 MNHNS and CDR2 SASEGT. CDR3 size: 15 residues. The trim removed 1 base at V and 8 bases at J, leaving 3 bases unmatched. The DNA for the CDR3 is TGTGCCAGCAGTGAAGTGACTAGCGGGAGTCATGAGCAGTTCTTC. Translation: CASSEVTSGSHEQFF.

J is TRBJ2-7 and V is TRBV6-5; maybe TRBD2 (5 bases). The germline gives CDR1 MNHEY, CDR2 SVGAGI. The length of the CDR3 is 16 residues. V was clipped by 0 bases and J by 2 bases, with 14 bases between them. For the CDR3, the DNA is TGTGCCAGCAGTTACTCGTCCGGGAAACCTACCTACGAGCAGTACTTC. Encoded protein: CASSYSSGKPTYEQYF.

This chain joins TRBV24-1 and TRBJ1-5; D ambiguous. The V gene lost 4 bases and the J gene lost 3 bases, with 3 bases spanning the gap. The CDR3 is 12 residues long. Looked up from germline, CDR1 is KGHDR and CDR2 is SFDVKD. The CDR3 reads CATSDNNQPQHF. CDR3 bases: TGTGCCACCAGTGACAACAATCAGCCCCAGCATTTT.

This chain links TRBV24-1 with TRBJ2-1; TRBD2 matches 10 bases. This CDR3 spans 16 amino acids. With V trimmed by 4 bases and J by 2 bases, 4 bases remained unmatched. Germline CDR1 reads KGHDR; CDR2 reads SFDVKD. The DNA for the CDR3 is TGTGCCACCAGTGAGTCTCTAGCGGGGGCCTACAATGAGCAGTTCTTC. Translated: CATSESLAGAYNEQFF.

The rearrangement links TRBV11-2 to TRBJ1-3; 8 nucleotides line up with TRBD1. CDR1 is SGHAT, CDR2 FQNNGV, per germline. The CDR3 totals 14 residues. Trimming took 5 bases from V and 8 from J; bases not matched to a gene: 8. The CDR3 region is CASSKDRAMDTIYF. DNA for the CDR3: TGTGCCAGCAGCAAGGACAGGGCGATGGACACCATATATTTT.

J is TRBJ1-2 and V is TRBV15; the D is unclear. The CDR3 length is 14 residues. The germline gives CDR1 LNHNV, CDR2 YYDKDF (reference sequence). V dropped 0 bases and J dropped 8 bases, with 13 bases sitting between them. The CDR3 DNA is TGTGCCACCAGCAGAGATCCCGGAGCGGGCGGCTACACCTTC. Translated, it gives CATSRDPGAGGYTF.

DNA for the CDR3: TGTGCCAGCAGCCCTTCCGGGGATTTTGGCACTGAAGCTTTCTTT. This sequence encodes CASSPSGDFGTEAFF. The chain joins TRBV7-8 to TRBJ1-1; no clear D gene. There are 15 residues in the CDR3. Trimming pared 5 bases from V and 4 bases from J, leaving 17 bases between. Per germline, CDR1 SGHVS and CDR2 FQNEAQ. Full variable domain (missing parts from reference TRBV7-8 and TRBJ1-1): GAGVSQSPRYKVAKRGQDVALRCDPISGHVSLFWYQQALGQGPEFLTYFQNEAQLDKSGLPSDRFFAERPEGSVSTLKIQRTQQEDSAVYLCASSPSGDFGTEAFFGQGTRLTVV.

J is TRBJ2-5 and V is TRBV30, with TRBD1 matching over 7 bases. With V trimmed by 7 bases and J by 5 bases, 7 bases remained unmatched. The CDR3 runs to 12 residues. Germline V gene data show CDR1 as GTSNPN and CDR2 as SVGIG (reference sequence). CDR3 DNA sequence: TGTGCCTATACACGGGACAGTGAGACCCAGTACTTC. This translates into CAYTRDSETQYF.

This clone occurred once. V and J are TRBV11-2 and TRBJ2-2, with 8 bases matching TRBD2. CDR3 length equals 14 residues. V shed 5 bases and J 7 bases; nucleotides not matched to a gene: 6. Germline-derived CDR1 and CDR2 are SGHAT and FQNNGV. The CDR3 loop is CASSVFGRGGELFF. The CDR3 nucleotides read TGTGCCAGCAGCGTCTTCGGGAGGGGCGGGGAGCTGTTTTTT.

The J gene is TRBJ2-7, the V gene TRBV2, with TRBD1 as a possible D gene (5 bases). The V and J ends lost 4 bases and 0 bases respectively, with 16 bases between them. CDR1 and CDR2 from the germline V gene are SNHLY and FYNNEI. The CDR3 loop spans 16 amino acids. The CDR3: CASSAYGRDSSYEQYF. CDR3 sequence (DNA): TGTGCCAGCAGTGCGTATGGCAGGGATAGCTCCTACGAGCAGTACTTC. The whole variable domain, filled in from reference TRBV2 and TRBJ2-7, reads EPEVTQTPSHQVTQMGQEVILRCVPISNHLYFYWYRQILGQKVEFLVSFYNNEISEKSEIFDDQFSVERPDGSNFTLKIRSTKLEDSAMYFCASSAYGRDSSYEQYFGPGTRLTVT.

The V gene is TRBV5-1, the J gene TRBJ2-7; D gene unclear. V was shortened by 3 bases and J by 7 bases, with 11 bases between the two germline ends. Per germline, CDR1 SGHRS and CDR2 YFSETQ. CDR3 length: 12 residues. Here the CDR3 DNA reads TGCGCCAGCAGCTACGGATCGGAGGAGCAGTACTTC. This sequence encodes CASSYGSEEQYF.

This clone was seen once. The junction does not match germline at one end; this may be a read error. In DNA, the CDR3 is TGTGCCAGCAGTTCTCGGACAGGGACAATGAGTACTGTTTTT. Translated: CASSSRTGTMSTVF. The chain recombines TRBV6-5 with TRBJ1-4; TRBD1 agrees at 8 bases. This CDR3 is 14 amino acids long. Germline-derived CDR1 and CDR2 are MNHEY and SVGAGI.

The chain employs TRBV11-1 and TRBJ1-1, with D perhaps matching TRBD1 (5 bases). The germline V gene encodes CDR1 SGHAT and CDR2 FQDESV (reference sequence). V lost 0 bases and J lost 0, with 8 bases in between. CDR3 length: 15 residues. CDR3 bases: TGTGCCAGCAGCTTAGCAGGGGAAATGAACACTGAAGCTTTCTTT. The encoded protein is CASSLAGEMNTEAFF.

This clone was observed a few times. This chain links TRBV27 with TRBJ2-7; TRBD1 aligns across 7 bases. V shed 6 bases and J 5 bases; nucleotides not matched to a gene: 13. The germline V gene encodes CDR1 MNHEY and CDR2 SMNVEV (reference sequence). The CDR3 totals 15 residues. The CDR3 sequence: CASSTLVGQIHEQYF. The DNA of the CDR3 is TGTGCCAGCAGCACACTAGTGGGACAGATTCACGAGCAGTACTTC.

This clone was seen just once. V is TRBV24-1 and J is TRBJ2-5; D remains ambiguous. The V end was cut by 8 bases, the J end by 5 bases, with 11 bases between. The CDR3 runs 12 residues. The germline V gene encodes CDR1 KGHDR and CDR2 SFDVKD. The CDR3 loop reads CATTGIFETQYF. In nucleotides, the CDR3 is TGTGCCACCACAGGAATATTCGAGACCCAGTACTTC.

This chain links TRBV3-1 (or the pseudogene TRBV3-2) with TRBJ1-1; 9 nucleotides agree with TRBD1. The CDR3 covers 14 residues. Germline values: CDR1 LGHDT, CDR2 YNNKEL (reference sequence). V dropped 6 bases and J dropped 3; count of bases not matched to a gene: 5. The CDR3 sequence is CASSRDREYTEAFF. The DNA of the CDR3 is TGTGCCAGCAGTCGGGACAGGGAGTACACTGAAGCTTTCTTT.

This clone was recorded once. The chain links TRBV2 to TRBJ2-7, with TRBD1 matching 8 bases. CDR1 and CDR2 from the germline V gene are SNHLY and FYNNEI. Trimming removed 4 bases from V and 2 bases from J; junction bases left unmatched: 4. The CDR3 sequence is 14 residues long. The CDR3 protein is CASSADRGPYEQYF. DNA for the CDR3: TGTGCCAGCAGTGCCGACAGGGGACCCTACGAGCAGTACTTC. The full variable domain, in which reference TRBV2 and TRBJ2-7 provide the parts outside the CDR3, is EPEVTQTPSHQVTQMGQEVILRCVPISNHLYFYWYRQILGQKVEFLVSFYNNEISEKSEIFDDQFSVERPDGSNFTLKIRSTKLEDSAMYFCASSADRGPYEQYFGPGTRLTVT.

The chain has TRBV2 and TRBJ1-3; 8 nucleotides agree with TRBD1. Per the germline V gene, CDR1 is SNHLY and CDR2 is FYNNEI. CDR3 length: 13 amino acids. V shed 6 bases, J shed 8 bases, and the junction held 6 bases outside the gene matches. CDR3 bases: TGTGCCAGCAGCTTACAGGGGGGCGACACCATATATTTT. It codes for CASSLQGGDTIYF.

J is TRBJ1-3 and V is TRBV28, with a tentative D call TRBD1 (6 bases). CDR3 length: 14 amino acids. V was cut by 7 bases and J by 0 bases, with 10 bases left in between. The V gene's germline CDR1 is MDHEN and CDR2 SYDVKM. The CDR3: CASNAGVSGNTIYF. The CDR3 DNA is TGTGCCAGCAACGCAGGGGTCTCTGGAAACACCATATATTTT.

This clone was counted only a few times. The chain is built from TRBV6-1 and TRBJ1-5; possibly TRBD1 for D (5 bases). V dropped 3 bases and J dropped 2 bases, with 14 bases sitting between them. This CDR3 contains 16 residues. CDR1 and CDR2 (germline): MNHNS, SASEGT. Here the CDR3 DNA reads TGTGCCAGCAGTGAGGGGGAGGGTTCGGGCAATCAGCCCCAGCATTTT. It translates to CASSEGEGSGNQPQHF.

J is TRBJ2-1 and V is TRBV5-1; 7 nucleotides align to TRBD2. Germline CDR1 is SGHRS and CDR2 is YFSETQ. CDR3 length: 15 amino acids. J lost 6 bases, V lost 0 bases, and 6 bases had no gene match. CDR3 in DNA: TGCGCCAGCAGCTTGGTTGCGGGAGCGGGCAATGAGCAGTTCTTC. Translated, it gives CASSLVAGAGNEQFF.